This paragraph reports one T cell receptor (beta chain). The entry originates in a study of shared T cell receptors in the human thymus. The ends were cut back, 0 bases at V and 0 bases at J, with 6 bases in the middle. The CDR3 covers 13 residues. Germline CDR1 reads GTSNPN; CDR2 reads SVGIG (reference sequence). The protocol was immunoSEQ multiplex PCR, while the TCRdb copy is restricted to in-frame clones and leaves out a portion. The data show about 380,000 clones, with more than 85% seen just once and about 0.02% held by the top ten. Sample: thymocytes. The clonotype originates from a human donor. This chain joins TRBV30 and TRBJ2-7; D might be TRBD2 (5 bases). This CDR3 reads CAWSVGSSYEQYF. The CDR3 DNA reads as TGTGCCTGGAGTGTGGGGAGCTCCTACGAGCAGTACTTC.